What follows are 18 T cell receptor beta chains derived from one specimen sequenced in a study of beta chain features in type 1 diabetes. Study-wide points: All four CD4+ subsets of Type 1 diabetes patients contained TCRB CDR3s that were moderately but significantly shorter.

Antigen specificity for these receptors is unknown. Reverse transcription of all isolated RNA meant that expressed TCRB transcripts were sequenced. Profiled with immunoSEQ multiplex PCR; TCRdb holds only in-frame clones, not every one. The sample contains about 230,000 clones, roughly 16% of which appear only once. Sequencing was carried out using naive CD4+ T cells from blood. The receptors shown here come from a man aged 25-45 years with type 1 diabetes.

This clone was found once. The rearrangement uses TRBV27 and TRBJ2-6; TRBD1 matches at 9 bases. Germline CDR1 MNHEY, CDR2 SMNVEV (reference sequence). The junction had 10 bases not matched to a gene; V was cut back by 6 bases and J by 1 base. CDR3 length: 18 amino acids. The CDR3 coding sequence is TGTGCCAGCAGACCTCCGGGACAGGGTTCGTCTGGGGCCAACGTCCTGACTTTC. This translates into CASRPPGQGSSGANVLTF.

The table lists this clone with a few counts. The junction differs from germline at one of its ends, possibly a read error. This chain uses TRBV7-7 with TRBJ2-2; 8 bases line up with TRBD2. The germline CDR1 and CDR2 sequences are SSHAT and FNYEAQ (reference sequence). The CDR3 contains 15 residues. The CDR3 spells CASSATSGNTGELFF. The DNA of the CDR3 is TGTGCTAGCAGCGCAACTAGCGGGAACACCGGGGAGCTGTTTTTT.

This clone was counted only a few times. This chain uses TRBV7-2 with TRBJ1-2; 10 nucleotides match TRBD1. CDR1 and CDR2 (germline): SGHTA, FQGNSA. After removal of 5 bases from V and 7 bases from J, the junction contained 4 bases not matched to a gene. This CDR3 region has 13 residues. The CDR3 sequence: CASSQGQGTGYTF. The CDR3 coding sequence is TGTGCCAGCAGCCAGGGACAGGGGACTGGCTACACCTTC.

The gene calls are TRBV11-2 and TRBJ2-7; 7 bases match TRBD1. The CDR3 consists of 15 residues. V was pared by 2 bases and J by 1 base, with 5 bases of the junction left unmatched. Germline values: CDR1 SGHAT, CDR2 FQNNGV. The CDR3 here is CASSLRTGYSYEQYF. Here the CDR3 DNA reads TGTGCCAGCAGCTTAAGGACAGGCTATTCCTACGAGCAGTACTTC.

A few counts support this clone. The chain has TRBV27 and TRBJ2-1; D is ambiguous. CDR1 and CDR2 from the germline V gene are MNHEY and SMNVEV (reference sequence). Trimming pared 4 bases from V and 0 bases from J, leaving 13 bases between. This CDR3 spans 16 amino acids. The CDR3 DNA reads TGTGCCAGCAGTTCCCCCTGGTCGAGCTCCTACAATGAGCAGTTCTTC. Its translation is CASSSPWSSSYNEQFF.

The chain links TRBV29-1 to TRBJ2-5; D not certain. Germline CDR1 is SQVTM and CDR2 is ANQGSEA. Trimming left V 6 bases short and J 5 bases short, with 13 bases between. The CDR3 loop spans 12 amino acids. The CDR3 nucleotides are TGCAGCGTCAAGGCTCTACCGGAGACCCAGTACTTC. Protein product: CSVKALPETQYF.

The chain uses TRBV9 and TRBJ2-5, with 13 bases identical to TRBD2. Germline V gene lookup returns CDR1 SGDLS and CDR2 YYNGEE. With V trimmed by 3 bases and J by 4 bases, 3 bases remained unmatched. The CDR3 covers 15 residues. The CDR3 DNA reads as TGTGCCAGCAGCGCGGGACTAGCGGGAATAGAGACCCAGTACTTC. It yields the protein CASSAGLAGIETQYF. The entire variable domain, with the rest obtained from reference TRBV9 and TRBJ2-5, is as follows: DSGVTQTPKHLITATGQRVTLRCSPRSGDLSVYWYQQSLDQGLQFLIQYYNGEERAKGNILERFSAQQFPDLHSELNLSSLELGDSALYFCASSAGLAGIETQYFGPGTRLLVL.

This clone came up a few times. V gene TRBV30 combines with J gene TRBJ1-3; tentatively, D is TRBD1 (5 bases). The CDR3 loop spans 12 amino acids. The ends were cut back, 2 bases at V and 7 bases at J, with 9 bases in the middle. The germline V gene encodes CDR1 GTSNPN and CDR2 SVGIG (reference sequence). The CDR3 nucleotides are TGTGCCTGGAGTTTGGAGGGGAACACCATATATTTT. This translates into CAWSLEGNTIYF.

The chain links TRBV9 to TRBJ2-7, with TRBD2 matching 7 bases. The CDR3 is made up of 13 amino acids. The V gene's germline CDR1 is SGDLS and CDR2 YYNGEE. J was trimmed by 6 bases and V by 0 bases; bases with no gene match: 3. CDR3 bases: TGTGCCAGCAGCGTAGTAGCGGGTGGCGAGCAGTACTTC. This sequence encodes CASSVVAGGEQYF.

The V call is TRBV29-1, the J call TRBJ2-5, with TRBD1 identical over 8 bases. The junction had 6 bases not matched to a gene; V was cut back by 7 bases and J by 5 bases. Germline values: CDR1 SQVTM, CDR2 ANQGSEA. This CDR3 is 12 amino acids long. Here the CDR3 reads CSGLTGEETQYF. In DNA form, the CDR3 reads TGCAGCGGATTGACAGGGGAGGAGACCCAGTACTTC.

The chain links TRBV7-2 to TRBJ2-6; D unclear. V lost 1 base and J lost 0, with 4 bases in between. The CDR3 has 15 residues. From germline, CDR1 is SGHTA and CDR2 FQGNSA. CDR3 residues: CASSLGNSGANVLTF. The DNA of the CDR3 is TGTGCCAGCAGCTTAGGGAACTCTGGGGCCAACGTCCTGACTTTC.

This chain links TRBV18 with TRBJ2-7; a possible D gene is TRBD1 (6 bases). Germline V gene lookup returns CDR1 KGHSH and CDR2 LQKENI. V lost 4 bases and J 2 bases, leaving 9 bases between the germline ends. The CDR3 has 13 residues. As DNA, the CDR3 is TGTGCCAGCTCACAGGGGGATACCTACGAGCAGTACTTC. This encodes CASSQGDTYEQYF.

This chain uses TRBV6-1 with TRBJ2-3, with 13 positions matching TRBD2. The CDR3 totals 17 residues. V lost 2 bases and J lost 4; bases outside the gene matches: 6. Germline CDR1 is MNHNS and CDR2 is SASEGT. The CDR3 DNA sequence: TGTGCCAGCAGTGAACGCGAAGGACTAGCGGGAGCAGATACGCAGTATTTT. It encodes CASSEREGLAGADTQYF.

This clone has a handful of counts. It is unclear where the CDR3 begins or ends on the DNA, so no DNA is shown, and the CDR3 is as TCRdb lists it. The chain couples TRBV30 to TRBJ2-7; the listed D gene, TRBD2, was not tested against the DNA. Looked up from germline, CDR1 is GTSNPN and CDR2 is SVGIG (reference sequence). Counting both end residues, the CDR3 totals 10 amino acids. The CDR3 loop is CAWGTGTEYF.

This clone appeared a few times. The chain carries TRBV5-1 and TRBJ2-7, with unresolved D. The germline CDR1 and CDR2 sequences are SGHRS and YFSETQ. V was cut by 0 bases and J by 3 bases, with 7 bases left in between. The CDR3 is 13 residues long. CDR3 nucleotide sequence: TGCGCCAGCAGCTTGGCCTTGGGCTACGAGCAGTACTTC. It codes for CASSLALGYEQYF. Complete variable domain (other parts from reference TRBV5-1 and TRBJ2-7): KAGVTQTPRYLIKTRGQQVTLSCSPISGHRSVSWYQQTPGQGLQFLFEYFSETQRNKGNFPGRFSGRQFSNSRSEMNVSTLELGDSALYLCASSLALGYEQYFGPGTRLTVT.

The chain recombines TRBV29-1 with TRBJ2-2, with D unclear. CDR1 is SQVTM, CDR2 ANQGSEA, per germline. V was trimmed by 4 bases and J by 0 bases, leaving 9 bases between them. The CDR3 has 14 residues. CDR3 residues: CSVGPATNTGELFF. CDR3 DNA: TGCAGCGTTGGACCCGCGACGAACACCGGGGAGCTGTTTTTT.

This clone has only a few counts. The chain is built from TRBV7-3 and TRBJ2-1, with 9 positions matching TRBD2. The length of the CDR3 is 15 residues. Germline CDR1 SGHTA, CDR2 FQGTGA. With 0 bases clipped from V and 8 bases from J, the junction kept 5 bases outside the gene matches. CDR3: CASSLTAGGLHEQFF. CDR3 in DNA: TGTGCCAGCAGCTTAACGGCGGGAGGGCTCCATGAGCAGTTCTTC. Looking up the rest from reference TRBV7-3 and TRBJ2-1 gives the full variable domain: GAGVSQTPSNKVTEKGKYVELRCDPISGHTALYWYRQSLGQGPEFLIYFQGTGAADDSGLPNDRFFAVRPEGSVSTLKIQRTERGDSAVYLCASSLTAGGLHEQFFGPGTRLTVL.

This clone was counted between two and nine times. The chain's CDR3 is CASSLAGLYNEQFF. The CDR3 DNA reads as TGTGCCAGCAGTCTAGCGGGTCTTTACAATGAGCAGTTCTTC. The gene calls are TRBV6-6 and TRBJ2-1, with 8 bases identical to TRBD2. V dropped 5 bases and J dropped 4; count of bases not matched to a gene: 4. The CDR3 is 14 amino acids. Germline V gene lookup returns CDR1 MNHNY and CDR2 SVGAGI (reference sequence).